Listed here are 21 T cell receptor beta chains from one sample, sequenced in a study of T cell responses to AZD1222 COVID-19 vaccine (dated by TCRdb to the early 2020s). Per the publication, the time point label means: baseline before first vaccination. Library preparation was by the immunoSEQ multiplex PCR assay. The table comes from immuneACCESS by way of TCRdb, which keeps in-frame sequences with V and J called. Part of the clones is missing from these tables; in studies checked, under half for an unresolved V gene and the rest for unknown reasons. Across this sample there are 110,000 to 150,000 clones, with 85% to 90% seen only once. The top ten clonotypes cover about 1.5% of the sample. The input for sequencing was peripheral blood, taken on day 0 of AZD1222 vaccination. The receptor set was obtained from an adult in good health.

This rearrangement joins TRBV7-8 to TRBJ1-1; D possibly corresponds to TRBD1 (6 bases). Trimming removed 7 bases at V and 0 bases at J, with 9 bases between. The CDR3 consists of 13 residues. Germline assignment: CDR1 SGHVS and CDR2 FQNEAQ. The chain's CDR3 is CASKTGLNTEAFF. CDR3 nucleotides: TGTGCCAGCAAGACAGGATTGAACACTGAAGCTTTCTTT.

This chain uses TRBV7-9 with TRBJ1-1, with D unclear. This CDR3 has 15 amino acids. V dropped 4 bases and J dropped 3 bases, with 15 bases sitting between them. CDR1 and CDR2 (germline): SEHNR, FQNEAQ (reference sequence). Here the CDR3 DNA reads TGTGCCAGCAGCTCAGTTTCAGAGGTTCACACTGAAGCTTTCTTT. Encoded protein: CASSSVSEVHTEAFF. The full variable domain, rest sourced from reference TRBV7-9 and TRBJ1-1, is DTGVSQNPRHKITKRGQNVTFRCDPISEHNRLYWYRQTLGQGPEFLTYFQNEAQLEKSRLLSDRFSAERPKGSFSTLEIQRTEQGDSAMYLCASSSVSEVHTEAFFGQGTRLTVV.

The chain combines TRBV3-1 (or the pseudogene TRBV3-2) with TRBJ1-5, with D uncertain. The CDR3 spans 17 residues. Germline V gene lookup returns CDR1 LGHDT and CDR2 YNNKEL (reference sequence). Trimming left V 2 bases short and J 0 bases short, with 14 bases between. In nucleotides, the CDR3 is TGTGCCAGCAGCCAAAACCCGTGGGTGCTTAGCAATCAGCCCCAGCATTTT. This encodes CASSQNPWVLSNQPQHF.

The rearrangement uses TRBV10-3 and TRBJ1-6; possible D gene TRBD1, 5 bases. V lost 3 bases, J lost 7 bases, and 13 bases lay in between. This CDR3 has 15 amino acids. The germline gives CDR1 ENHRY, CDR2 SYGVKD. CDR3 in amino acids: CAISDRKTVNSPLHF. Here the CDR3 DNA reads TGTGCCATCAGTGACCGTAAGACAGTCAATTCACCCCTCCACTTT.

V and J are TRBV6-5 and TRBJ1-2; D is unresolved. Germline CDR1 is MNHEY and CDR2 is SVGAGI. Deletions cut 0 bases from V and 3 bases from J, with 8 bases between. There are 14 residues in the CDR3. The CDR3 sequence is CASSYSTGDYGYTF. Written as DNA, the CDR3 is TGTGCCAGCAGTTACTCGACGGGCGACTATGGCTACACCTTC.

This sequence joins TRBV2 and TRBJ1-1; perhaps TRBD1 as D (5 bases). The CDR3 is made up of 15 amino acids. Trimming shortened V by 4 bases and J by 6 bases, and 18 bases separated the two germline ends. Germline V gene sequence: CDR1 SNHLY, CDR2 FYNNEI. Here the CDR3 reads CASSGSRGTRAEAFF. CDR3 in DNA: TGTGCCAGCAGTGGATCGAGGGGAACTCGGGCTGAAGCTTTCTTT.

This clone has only one observation. The genes are TRBV4-1 and TRBJ2-5; D not resolved. There are 14 residues in the CDR3. Germline V lookup: CDR1 MGHRA, CDR2 YSYEKL. The V gene lost 0 bases and the J gene lost 5 bases, with 10 bases spanning the gap. The CDR3 sequence: CASSQDVAGETQYF. DNA for the CDR3: TGCGCCAGCAGCCAAGATGTGGCCGGGGAGACCCAGTACTTC.

The gene calls are TRBV9 and TRBJ2-2; D is ambiguous. Trimming removed 3 bases from V and 5 bases from J, with 8 bases in between. Germline CDR1 and CDR2: SGDLS and YYNGEE. The CDR3 sequence is 13 residues long. The DNA for the CDR3 is TGTGCCAGCAGCGCCCGCAGAACCGGGGAGCTGTTTTTT. Amino acid sequence: CASSARRTGELFF. The variable domain in full, completed from reference TRBV9 and TRBJ2-2, reads DSGVTQTPKHLITATGQRVTLRCSPRSGDLSVYWYQQSLDQGLQFLIQYYNGEERAKGNILERFSAQQFPDLHSELNLSSLELGDSALYFCASSARRTGELFFGEGSRLTVL.

The chain's CDR3 is CASSFLPSGYNEQFF. CDR3 DNA: TGTGCCAGCAGCTTTCTCCCTAGCGGCTACAATGAGCAGTTCTTC. The V call is TRBV7-9, the J call TRBJ2-1, with 7 bases fitting TRBD2. V shed 3 bases, J shed 3 bases, and the junction held 5 bases outside the gene matches. Per the germline V gene, CDR1 is SEHNR and CDR2 is FQNEAQ (reference sequence). The CDR3 sequence is 15 residues long.

This clone came up once. The chain has TRBV2 and TRBJ2-1, with 8 nucleotides matching TRBD2. CDR3 length: 16 amino acids. Germline assignment: CDR1 SNHLY and CDR2 FYNNEI. J was trimmed by 4 bases and V by 7 bases; bases with no gene match: 12. The CDR3 DNA reads TGTGCCAGCAACTCTCTCCGGGGGGGGGCTTACAATGAGCAGTTCTTC. Its translation: CASNSLRGGAYNEQFF.

V is TRBV12-3 or TRBV12-4 and J is TRBJ2-1, with TRBD1 identical over 8 bases. This CDR3 has 13 amino acids. With V trimmed by 6 bases and J by 10 bases, 8 bases remained unmatched. The DNA of the CDR3 is TGTGCCAGCAGACTTGGGACAGGCGCCGAGCAGTTCTTC. Its protein is CASRLGTGAEQFF.

This clone was seen a few times. V and J are TRBV30 and TRBJ1-1; D is possibly TRBD1 (6 bases). CDR1 and CDR2 (germline): GTSNPN, SVGIG (reference sequence). V was clipped by 8 bases and J by 1 base, with 17 bases between them. CDR3 size: 14 residues. Written as DNA, the CDR3 is TGTGCCCTCAGGGGATTGGGGTCGAACACTGAAGCTTTCTTT. Amino acid sequence: CALRGLGSNTEAFF.

This clone is a singleton in its sample. This chain joins TRBV11-2 and TRBJ2-5, with 7 bases lining up with TRBD2. The CDR3 sequence is 14 residues long. J lost 9 bases, V lost 4 bases, and 11 bases had no gene match. Germline assignment: CDR1 SGHAT and CDR2 FQNNGV. CDR3 sequence: CASSSWEGVGAQYF. The CDR3 bases are TGTGCCAGCAGCTCCTGGGAGGGCGTGGGGGCCCAGTACTTC.

The V gene is TRBV3-1 (or the pseudogene TRBV3-2), the J gene TRBJ1-1, with D perhaps TRBD1 (6 bases). Germline assignment: CDR1 LGHDT and CDR2 YNNKEL (reference sequence). V gave up 8 bases and J gave up 6 bases, with 19 bases separating them. The CDR3 consists of 14 residues. CDR3 in amino acids: CASEDRTSIPEAFF. CDR3 sequence (DNA): TGTGCCAGCGAGGACAGAACCTCGATCCCTGAAGCTTTCTTT.

The chain combines TRBV7-9 with TRBJ1-1; D is undetermined. Trimming removed 5 bases at V and 6 bases at J, with 13 bases between. Per germline, CDR1 SEHNR and CDR2 FQNEAQ (reference sequence). CDR3 size: 13 residues. The CDR3 spells CASSHELIPEAFF. The DNA of the CDR3 is TGTGCCAGCAGCCACGAACTAATACCTGAAGCTTTCTTT.

The rearrangement uses TRBV27 and TRBJ2-1, with 9 bases that match TRBD2. Trimming at V came to 2 bases and at J to 3 bases, leaving 2 bases not matched to a gene. Germline CDR1 is MNHEY and CDR2 is SMNVEV (reference sequence). The CDR3 extends over 15 amino acids. The CDR3 sequence is CASSLGGRVYNEQFF. CDR3 bases: TGTGCCAGCAGTTTAGGCGGGAGGGTCTACAATGAGCAGTTCTTC.

This clone was found once. The chain joins TRBV3-1 (or the pseudogene TRBV3-2) to TRBJ2-3; D is undetermined. Trimming pared 0 bases from V and 1 base from J, leaving 8 bases between. Per germline, CDR1 LGHDT and CDR2 YNNKEL (reference sequence). The CDR3 has 15 residues. DNA of the CDR3: TGTGCCAGCAGCCAAGAGAGATACCGCACAGATACGCAGTATTTT. Its protein product is CASSQERYRTDTQYF.

The CDR3 DNA reads TGTGCCAGCAGTTATGGAGTGACAGGGGTTTACTACAATGAGCAGTTCTTC. It codes for CASSYGVTGVYYNEQFF. V and J are TRBV5-4 and TRBJ2-1, with TRBD1 matching 8 bases. The CDR3 consists of 17 residues. In germline, CDR1 is SGHNT, CDR2 YYREEE (reference sequence). V lost 5 bases, J lost 3 bases, and 13 bases stayed unmatched.

This clone occurred once. The V call is TRBV5-5, the J call TRBJ2-7; D is unresolved. The CDR3 spans 15 residues. Trimming took 4 bases from V and 2 from J, leaving 16 bases between them. Germline V lookup: CDR1 SGHKS, CDR2 YYEKEE (reference sequence). The CDR3 region is CASSLVGQAAYEQYF. For the CDR3, the DNA is TGTGCCAGCAGCCTGGTAGGGCAGGCCGCCTACGAGCAGTACTTC.

This chain links TRBV7-2 with TRBJ1-2, with D hard to call. The V end was cut by 1 base, the J end by 5 bases, with 5 bases between. The CDR3 contains 12 residues. The V gene's germline CDR1 is SGHTA and CDR2 FQGNSA. CDR3 protein: CASSLDVYGYTF. CDR3 sequence (DNA): TGTGCCAGCAGCTTAGATGTTTATGGCTACACCTTC.

Only a few counts were recorded for this clone. CDR3 amino acids: CASSLFGRAGNTEAFF. CDR3 nucleotide sequence: TGTGCCAGCAGTTTATTTGGGAGGGCGGGGAACACTGAAGCTTTCTTT. The gene calls are TRBV28 and TRBJ1-1; D is uncertain. CDR1 and CDR2 (germline): MDHEN, SYDVKM. Trimming removed 1 base at V and 1 base at J, with 13 bases between. The CDR3 has 16 amino acids.